Each of the 14 T cell receptor beta chains below was sequenced from the same sample in a study of shared T cell receptors in the human thymus. The repertoire was sequenced with immunoSEQ multiplex PCR; TCRdb's copy has only in-frame clones and lacks some. The profile shows roughly 500,000 clones, around 78% of them singletons. The same data also contributed to another study, on human thymus T cells.

Sequencing was carried out using thymocytes. The receptors shown here come from a boy under two years old with a congenital heart defect.

The J gene is TRBJ2-1, the V gene TRBV4-3, with 7 nucleotides matching TRBD2. The junction had 13 bases not matched to a gene; V was cut back by 5 bases and J by 6 bases. The CDR3 has 16 amino acids. From germline, CDR1 is LGHNA and CDR2 YSLEER. CDR3: CASSDYVAGRGNEQFF. The CDR3, as DNA: TGCGCCAGCAGCGACTACGTGGCGGGGAGGGGCAATGAGCAGTTCTTC.

The chain is built from TRBV4-3 and TRBJ2-3; a possible D gene is TRBD2 (5 bases). The CDR3 sequence is 17 residues long. Germline V lookup: CDR1 LGHNA, CDR2 YSLEER. V was shortened by 0 bases and J by 2 bases, with 15 bases between the two germline ends. CDR3 amino acids: CASSQDGGSGFTDTQYF. The CDR3 DNA sequence: TGCGCCAGCAGCCAAGATGGAGGCAGCGGTTTCACAGATACGCAGTATTTT.

The chain is built from TRBV30 and TRBJ1-1; 8 bases line up with TRBD1. The germline V gene has CDR1 GTSNPN and CDR2 SVGIG (reference sequence). Losses at the gene ends were 6 bases for V and 4 bases for J; bases not matched to a gene: 7. The CDR3 is 13 amino acids. CDR3 residues: CACPRGLGTEAFF. The CDR3 DNA reads as TGTGCCTGCCCCAGGGGGCTGGGCACTGAAGCTTTCTTT. The variable domain in full, completed from reference TRBV30 and TRBJ1-1, reads SQTIHQWPATLVQPVGSPLSLECTVEGTSNPNLYWYRQAAGRGLQLLFYSVGIGQISSEVPQNLSASRPQDRQFILSSKKLLLSDSGFYLCACPRGLGTEAFFGQGTRLTVV.

Here the CDR3 reads CASSSSSGRKNEQFF. In DNA, the CDR3 is TGTGCCAGCAGCTCCTCTAGCGGGAGAAAAAATGAGCAGTTCTTC. The V call is TRBV28, the J call TRBJ2-1; 10 bases agree with TRBD2. Per the germline V gene, CDR1 is MDHEN and CDR2 is SYDVKM. The CDR3 covers 15 residues. J lost 7 bases, V lost 6 bases, and 9 bases had no gene match.

The chain employs TRBV10-1 and TRBJ2-5; 11 positions agree with TRBD1. V was pared by 3 bases and J by 4 bases, with 1 base of the junction left unmatched. There are 14 residues in the CDR3. The V gene's germline CDR1 is WNHNN and CDR2 SYGVQD (reference sequence). For the CDR3, the DNA is TGCGCCAGCAGTGACGGACAGGGGGCAGAGACCCAGTACTTC. Residues: CASSDGQGAETQYF.

The chain has TRBV4-1 and TRBJ1-3, with D tentatively TRBD1 (6 bases). V gave up 4 bases and J gave up 2 bases, with 21 bases separating them. Germline CDR1 and CDR2: MGHRA and YSYEKL. The CDR3 sequence is 18 residues long. CDR3 in DNA: TGCGCCAGCAGCCGAGATCACCACAGGGTGTCAGCTGGAAACACCATATATTTT. Residues: CASSRDHHRVSAGNTIYF.

This chain connects TRBV11-2 to TRBJ2-3; no firm D call. Germline V CDR1 and CDR2: SGHAT, FQNNGV. The CDR3 is made up of 14 amino acids. The V end was cut by 2 bases, the J end by 2 bases, with 8 bases between. CDR3 amino acids: CASSLNVITDTQYF. The DNA for the CDR3 is TGTGCCAGCAGCTTAAATGTCATCACAGATACGCAGTATTTT.

The V call is TRBV19, the J call TRBJ1-2; TRBD1 aligns across 11 bases. The CDR3 consists of 17 residues. The V and J ends lost 3 bases and 1 base, in that order; junction bases with no gene match: 7. Germline loops: CDR1 LNHDA, CDR2 SQIVND (reference sequence). DNA of the CDR3: TGTGCCAGTAGTATTCGGACAGGGGGCGCTTATAACTATGGCTACACCTTC. Translating gives CASSIRTGGAYNYGYTF. The variable domain in full, completed from reference TRBV19 and TRBJ1-2, reads DGGITQSPKYLFRKEGQNVTLSCEQNLNHDAMYWYRQDPGQGLRLIYYSQIVNDFQKGDIAEGYSVSREKKESFPLTVTSAQKNPTAFYLCASSIRTGGAYNYGYTFGSGTRLTVV.

The chain has TRBV5-6 and TRBJ2-7; TRBD2 matches 12 bases. Trimming cost V 3 bases and J 3 bases; bases outside gene matches: 4. Germline V gene sequence: CDR1 SGHDT, CDR2 YYEEEE. This CDR3 is 15 amino acids long. The CDR3 here is CASSSPGLAGYEQYF. CDR3 bases: TGTGCCAGCAGCTCACCGGGACTAGCGGGCTACGAGCAGTACTTC.

This chain links TRBV18 with TRBJ2-7; 9 bases are shared with TRBD1. The V gene's germline CDR1 is KGHSH and CDR2 LQKENI. The CDR3 is 17 residues long. The junction had 11 bases not matched to a gene; V was cut back by 3 bases and J by 2 bases. CDR3 bases: TGTGCCAGCTCACCTGCACGCATGGACAGGGGAGCCTACGAGCAGTACTTC. Its protein is CASSPARMDRGAYEQYF.

This clone has more than one count but fewer than ten. This chain uses TRBV7-8 with TRBJ2-7; 8 bases map to TRBD2. Germline CDR1 is SGHVS and CDR2 is FQNEAQ. The CDR3 consists of 15 residues. V was clipped by 1 base and J by 5 bases; unmatched bases: 7. CDR3 sequence reads: CASSLVTGGPDEQYF. The CDR3 DNA is TGTGCCAGCAGCTTAGTCACGGGAGGGCCGGACGAGCAGTACTTC.

This clone turned up a few times. The chain has TRBV27 and TRBJ2-7, with 8 nucleotides matching TRBD2. Germline V gene data show CDR1 as MNHEY and CDR2 as SMNVEV (reference sequence). The ends lost 6 bases at V and 3 bases at J; junction bases unmatched: 7. There are 14 residues in the CDR3. The CDR3 reads CASSGRGGFYEQYF. The CDR3 coding sequence is TGTGCCAGCAGCGGGAGGGGGGGCTTCTACGAGCAGTACTTC.

J is TRBJ2-3 and V is TRBV18, with a possible D match to TRBD2 (6 bases). The V gene's germline CDR1 is KGHSH and CDR2 LQKENI. V was pared by 6 bases and J by 5 bases, with 21 bases between. CDR3 length equals 16 residues. The CDR3 region has the DNA TGTGCCAGCTCCTCCGCCTCTGGGGGGAGGAAAGATACGCAGTATTTT. Residues: CASSSASGGRKDTQYF.

This chain links TRBV7-3 with TRBJ2-1; D might be TRBD2 (6 bases). V shed 4 bases and J shed 1 base, with 14 bases lying between them. The CDR3 consists of 16 residues. Germline V gives CDR1 SGHTA, CDR2 FQGTGA. CDR3 sequence: CASSSAGTESYNEQFF. The CDR3 DNA follows: TGTGCCAGCAGCTCCGCCGGGACTGAGTCCTACAATGAGCAGTTCTTC. Combining the CDR3 with reference TRBV7-3 and TRBJ2-1 gives the whole variable domain GAGVSQTPSNKVTEKGKYVELRCDPISGHTALYWYRQSLGQGPEFLIYFQGTGAADDSGLPNDRFFAVRPEGSVSTLKIQRTERGDSAVYLCASSSAGTESYNEQFFGPGTRLTVL.